The entry below describes one T cell receptor beta chain. Its target is not known. This entry is derived from a study of beta chain features in type 1 diabetes. General study points: Shorter TCRB CDR3s, moderately but significantly so, were found in Type 1 diabetes patients in all four CD4+ subsets. The question left open here concerned HLA type influencing TCRB rearrangement.

Isolated RNA was reverse transcribed in full, so expressed TCRB transcripts were sequenced. TCRdb's copy holds only in-frame clones and misses some; the assay was immunoSEQ multiplex PCR. The data show hundreds of thousands of clones, 13% to 15% seen once. The V end was cut by 8 bases, the J end by 5 bases, with 20 bases between. Germline lookup yields CDR1 SGDLS and CDR2 YYNGEE. The CDR3 covers 15 residues. The sequence was collected from a man younger than 45 with type 1 diabetes. The chain employs TRBV9 and TRBJ2-1; D remains unclear. The sample taken for sequencing was naive CD4+ T cells from blood. CDR3 in DNA: TGTGCCAGTTCGTATGGAGCCCATTCAGACAATGAGCAGTTCTTC. Residues: CASSYGAHSDNEQFF.